Listed here are 11 T cell receptor beta chains from one sample, sequenced in a study of blood T cell repertoires in COVID-19 (dated by TCRdb to the early 2020s). Library preparation employed the immunoSEQ multiplex PCR assay. TCRdb carries this immuneACCESS record with in-frame sequences only. Its versions omit some clonotypes, under half of them owing to an unresolved V gene in the studies checked, with the rest unexplained. Within this sample are around 100,000 clones, with 84% of them counted one time only. Together, the top ten hold around 9.4% of the sample. The sample comprised peripheral blood. The receptor source for this set is a man aged 40-49 years with active or convalescent COVID-19.

The chain joins TRBV29-1 to TRBJ1-1; unclear D gene. Deletions cut 2 bases from V and 11 bases from J, with 12 bases between. Germline CDR1 is SQVTM and CDR2 is ANQGSEA. The CDR3 contains 11 residues. For the CDR3, the DNA is TGCAGCGTTGAAACCTCAGCGCTCGCTTTCTTT. Translated: CSVETSALAFF.

The CDR3 sequence: CASRPQGNYGYTF. In DNA, the CDR3 is TGTGCCAGCAGGCCCCAGGGGAACTATGGCTACACCTTC. V gene TRBV16 combines with J gene TRBJ1-2; a possible D gene is TRBD1 (6 bases). Germline assignment: CDR1 KGHSY and CDR2 FQNENV. V gave up 6 bases and J gave up 2 bases, with 10 bases separating them. The CDR3 is 13 residues long.

This clone was recorded a few times. This rearrangement joins TRBV7-8 to TRBJ1-6, with TRBD1 identical over 7 bases. The CDR3 consists of 13 residues. In germline, CDR1 is SGHVS, CDR2 FQNEAQ. J was trimmed by 9 bases and V by 5 bases; bases with no gene match: 4. The CDR3 reads CASSPGGGSPLHF. In nucleotides, the CDR3 is TGTGCCAGCAGCCCAGGGGGAGGTTCACCCCTCCACTTT.

The gene calls are TRBV6-5 and TRBJ2-3; D is possibly TRBD2 (6 bases). The CDR3 loop spans 15 amino acids. V dropped 5 bases and J dropped 1 base, with 13 bases sitting between them. The germline CDR1 and CDR2 sequences are MNHEY and SVGAGI. The CDR3 reads CASSRRASGTDTQYF. For the CDR3, the DNA is TGTGCCAGCAGTCGACGAGCTAGCGGCACAGATACGCAGTATTTT.

The chain combines TRBV5-4 with TRBJ2-5; possibly TRBD2 for D (6 bases). The CDR3 has 13 residues. Germline V CDR1 and CDR2: SGHNT, YYREEE (reference sequence). V lost 8 bases and J lost 2, with 13 bases in between. CDR3: CASKLADQETQYF. The CDR3 nucleotides are TGTGCCAGTAAACTAGCAGATCAAGAGACCCAGTACTTC.

The chain joins TRBV4-2 to TRBJ2-5; 7 bases align to TRBD1. The germline V gene has CDR1 LGHNA and CDR2 YNFKEQ. The CDR3 has 13 amino acids. V was clipped by 3 bases and J by 5 bases; unmatched bases: 3. The CDR3 sequence is CASSQPQGETQYF. The DNA for the CDR3 is TGTGCCAGCAGCCAGCCACAGGGGGAGACCCAGTACTTC.

The chain joins TRBV25-1 to TRBJ1-1; 7 nucleotides align to TRBD1. CDR1 and CDR2 from the germline V gene are MGHDK and SYGVNS. V gave up 4 bases and J gave up 2 bases; unmatched junction bases: 7. The CDR3 is 15 residues long. DNA of the CDR3: TGTGCCAGCAGTGTCCTGGGACAGATTAACACTGAAGCTTTCTTT. It codes for CASSVLGQINTEAFF.

The rearrangement links TRBV14 to TRBJ1-2; no reliable D call. The length of the CDR3 is 13 residues. Germline lookup yields CDR1 SGHDN and CDR2 FVKESK. The V gene lost 3 bases and the J gene lost 4 bases, with 9 bases spanning the gap. The CDR3 is CASSQANGYGYTF. As DNA, the CDR3 is TGTGCCAGCAGCCAGGCCAATGGCTATGGCTACACCTTC.

The J gene is TRBJ2-7, the V gene TRBV7-9, with D unresolved. CDR1 is SEHNR, CDR2 FQNEAQ, per germline (reference sequence). V was trimmed by 2 bases and J by 3 bases, leaving 8 bases between them. The CDR3 spans 13 residues. As DNA, the CDR3 is TGTGCCAGCAGCTTAAGTACCAGCTACGAGCAGTACTTC. Translating it yields CASSLSTSYEQYF.

The chain uses TRBV3-1 (or the pseudogene TRBV3-2) and TRBJ2-1; TRBD2 matches at 14 bases. The J segment lost 7 bases and the V segment lost 1 base, leaving 9 bases of the junction unmatched. CDR1 is LGHDT, CDR2 YNNKEL, per germline (reference sequence). This CDR3 comprises 18 residues. CDR3 protein: CASSQASVGLAGVNEQFF. Here the CDR3 DNA reads TGTGCCAGCAGCCAAGCCTCAGTGGGACTAGCGGGGGTTAATGAGCAGTTCTTC.

This clone has just one count. V usage is TRBV28 and J usage is TRBJ1-6, with 7 bases matching TRBD1. This CDR3 has 15 amino acids. The germline gives CDR1 MDHEN, CDR2 SYDVKM. The V and J ends lost 5 bases and 6 bases, in that order; junction bases with no gene match: 7. The CDR3 nucleotides read TGTGCCAGCAGTCTGGGGACAGCCGGTAATTCACCCCTCCACTTT. Protein: CASSLGTAGNSPLHF.